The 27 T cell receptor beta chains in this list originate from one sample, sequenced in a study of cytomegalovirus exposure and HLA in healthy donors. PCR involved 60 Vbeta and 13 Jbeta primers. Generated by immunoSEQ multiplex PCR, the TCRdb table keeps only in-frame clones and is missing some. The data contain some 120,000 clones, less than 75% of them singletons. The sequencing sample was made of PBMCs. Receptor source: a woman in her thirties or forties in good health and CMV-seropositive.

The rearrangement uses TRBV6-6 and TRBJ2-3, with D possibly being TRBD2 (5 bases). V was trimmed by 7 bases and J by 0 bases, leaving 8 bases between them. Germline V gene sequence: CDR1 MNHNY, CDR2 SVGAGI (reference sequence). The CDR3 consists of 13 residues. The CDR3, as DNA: TGTGCCAGCACACAGCGGAGCACAGATACGCAGTATTTT. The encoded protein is CASTQRSTDTQYF.

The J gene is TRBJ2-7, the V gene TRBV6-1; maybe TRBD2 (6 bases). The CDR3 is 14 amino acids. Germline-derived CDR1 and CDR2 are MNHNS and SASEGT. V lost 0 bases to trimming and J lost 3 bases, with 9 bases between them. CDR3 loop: CASSEAAGRYEQYF. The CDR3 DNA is TGTGCCAGCAGTGAAGCCGCGGGGCGCTACGAGCAGTACTTC.

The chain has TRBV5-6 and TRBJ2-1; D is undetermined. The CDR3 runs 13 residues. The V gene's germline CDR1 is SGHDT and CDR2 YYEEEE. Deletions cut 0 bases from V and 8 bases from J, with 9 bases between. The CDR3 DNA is TGTGCCAGCAGCTTGGCCGCTGCGGATGAGCAGTTCTTC. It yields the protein CASSLAAADEQFF.

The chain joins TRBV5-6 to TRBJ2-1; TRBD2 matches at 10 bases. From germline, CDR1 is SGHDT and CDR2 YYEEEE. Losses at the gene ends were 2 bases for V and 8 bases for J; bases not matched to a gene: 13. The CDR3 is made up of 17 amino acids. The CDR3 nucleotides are TGTGCCAGCAGCTTTGGACTAGCGGAGACGGAGGGTGATGAGCAGTTCTTC. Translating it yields CASSFGLAETEGDEQFF.

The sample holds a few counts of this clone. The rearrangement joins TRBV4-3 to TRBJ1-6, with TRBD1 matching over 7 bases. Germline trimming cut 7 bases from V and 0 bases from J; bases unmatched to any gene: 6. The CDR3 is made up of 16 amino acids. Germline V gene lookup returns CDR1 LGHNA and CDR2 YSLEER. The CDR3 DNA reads TGCGCCAGCAAGGAGGGGGCAAGCTCCTATAATTCACCCCTCCACTTT. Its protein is CASKEGASSYNSPLHF.

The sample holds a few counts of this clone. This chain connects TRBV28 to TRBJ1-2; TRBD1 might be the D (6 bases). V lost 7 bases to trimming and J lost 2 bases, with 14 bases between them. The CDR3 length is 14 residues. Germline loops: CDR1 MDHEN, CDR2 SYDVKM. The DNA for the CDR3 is TGTGCCAGCACCAAAACAGGACAGAACTATGGCTACACCTTC. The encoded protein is CASTKTGQNYGYTF.

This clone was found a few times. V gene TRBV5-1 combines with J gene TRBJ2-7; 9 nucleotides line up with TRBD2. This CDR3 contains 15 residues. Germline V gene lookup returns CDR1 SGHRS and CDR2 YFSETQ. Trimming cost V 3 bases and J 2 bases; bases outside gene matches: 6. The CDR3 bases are TGCGCCAGCAGCTCGGGGACTAGCAGGACCTACGAGCAGTACTTC. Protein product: CASSSGTSRTYEQYF.

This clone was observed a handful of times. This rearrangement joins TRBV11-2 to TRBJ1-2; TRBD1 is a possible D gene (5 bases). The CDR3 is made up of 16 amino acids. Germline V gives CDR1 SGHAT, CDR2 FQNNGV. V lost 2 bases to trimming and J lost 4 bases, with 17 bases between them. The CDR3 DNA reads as TGTGCCAGCAGCTTATTTTATTTGCAGGGATCCTATGGCTACACCTTC. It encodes CASSLFYLQGSYGYTF.

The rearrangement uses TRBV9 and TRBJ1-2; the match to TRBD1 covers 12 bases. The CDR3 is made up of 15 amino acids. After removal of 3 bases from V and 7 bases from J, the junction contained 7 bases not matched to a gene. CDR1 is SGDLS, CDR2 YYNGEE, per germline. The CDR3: CASSALGQGAAGYTF. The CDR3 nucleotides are TGTGCCAGCAGCGCCCTGGGACAGGGGGCGGCTGGCTACACCTTC.

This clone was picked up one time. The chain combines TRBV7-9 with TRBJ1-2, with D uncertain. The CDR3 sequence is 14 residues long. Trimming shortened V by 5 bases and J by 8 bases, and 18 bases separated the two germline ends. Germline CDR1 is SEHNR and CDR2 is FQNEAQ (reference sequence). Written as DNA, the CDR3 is TGTGCCAGCAGCAGAGATGCAGGTTCGTGGGGCTACACCTTC. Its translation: CASSRDAGSWGYTF.

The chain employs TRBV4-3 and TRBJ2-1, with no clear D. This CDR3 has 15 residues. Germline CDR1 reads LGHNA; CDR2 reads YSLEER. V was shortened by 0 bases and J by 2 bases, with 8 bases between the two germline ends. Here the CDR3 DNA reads TGCGCCAGCAGCCAAGAGAGATTCGCCTACAATGAGCAGTTCTTC. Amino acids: CASSQERFAYNEQFF.

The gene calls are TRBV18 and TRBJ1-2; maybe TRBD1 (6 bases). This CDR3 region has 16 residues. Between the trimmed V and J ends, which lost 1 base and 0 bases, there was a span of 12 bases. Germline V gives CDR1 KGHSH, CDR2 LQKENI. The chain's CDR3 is CASSPRRQDTNYGYTF. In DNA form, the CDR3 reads TGTGCCAGCTCACCACGAAGACAGGATACTAACTATGGCTACACCTTC.

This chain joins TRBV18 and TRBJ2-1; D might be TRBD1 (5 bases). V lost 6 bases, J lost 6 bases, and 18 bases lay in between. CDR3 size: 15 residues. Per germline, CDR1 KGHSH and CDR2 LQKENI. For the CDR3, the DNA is TGTGCCAGCTCTCAACAGGATGGCTCGCGCAATGAGCAGTTCTTC. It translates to CASSQQDGSRNEQFF.

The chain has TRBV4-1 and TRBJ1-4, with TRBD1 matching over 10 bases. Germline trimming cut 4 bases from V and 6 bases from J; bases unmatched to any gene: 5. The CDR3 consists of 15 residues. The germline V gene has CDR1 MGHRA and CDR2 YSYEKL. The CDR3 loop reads CASSLATGGYEKLFF. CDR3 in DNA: TGCGCCAGCAGCCTAGCGACAGGGGGCTATGAAAAACTGTTTTTT.

Here the CDR3 reads CASSSLGLAYYEQFF. CDR3 coding DNA: TGTGCCAGCAGCTCCCTTGGACTAGCTTACTATGAGCAGTTCTTC. This chain uses TRBV28 with TRBJ2-1; 8 bases agree with TRBD2. V shed 6 bases and J 8 bases; nucleotides not matched to a gene: 12. The CDR3 spans 15 residues. Germline loops: CDR1 MDHEN, CDR2 SYDVKM.

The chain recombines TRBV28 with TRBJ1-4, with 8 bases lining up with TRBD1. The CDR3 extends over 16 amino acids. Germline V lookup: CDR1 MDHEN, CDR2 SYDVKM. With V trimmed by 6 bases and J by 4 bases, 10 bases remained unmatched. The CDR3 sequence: CASSLSGQGYNEKLFF. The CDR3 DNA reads TGTGCCAGCAGCCTAAGCGGACAGGGATATAATGAAAAACTGTTTTTT.

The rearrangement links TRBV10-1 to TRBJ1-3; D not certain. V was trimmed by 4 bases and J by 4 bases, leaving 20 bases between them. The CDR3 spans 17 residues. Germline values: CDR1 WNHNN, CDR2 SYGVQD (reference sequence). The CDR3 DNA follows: TGCGCCAGCAGTGGGAGTGTGGGGTCCACGGGAGGAAACACCATATATTTT. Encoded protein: CASSGSVGSTGGNTIYF.

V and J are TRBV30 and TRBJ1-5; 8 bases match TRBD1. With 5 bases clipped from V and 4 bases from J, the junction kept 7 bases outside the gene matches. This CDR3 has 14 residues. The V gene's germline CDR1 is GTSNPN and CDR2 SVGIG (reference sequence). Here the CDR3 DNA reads TGTGCCTGGGGAGGACAGGGTGTAAATCAGCCCCAGCATTTT. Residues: CAWGGQGVNQPQHF.

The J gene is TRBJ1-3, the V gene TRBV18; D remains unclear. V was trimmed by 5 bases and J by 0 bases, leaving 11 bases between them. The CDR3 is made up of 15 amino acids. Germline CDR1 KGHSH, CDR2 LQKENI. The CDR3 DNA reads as TGTGCCAGCTCATCCCGACTGGACTCTGGAAACACCATATATTTT. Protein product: CASSSRLDSGNTIYF.

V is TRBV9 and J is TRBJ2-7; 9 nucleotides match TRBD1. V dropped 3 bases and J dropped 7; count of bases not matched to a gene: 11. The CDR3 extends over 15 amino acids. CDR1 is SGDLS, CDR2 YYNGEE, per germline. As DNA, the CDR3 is TGTGCCAGCAGCGCACCGGGACAGGGTAATCGGGAGCAGTACTTC. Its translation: CASSAPGQGNREQYF.

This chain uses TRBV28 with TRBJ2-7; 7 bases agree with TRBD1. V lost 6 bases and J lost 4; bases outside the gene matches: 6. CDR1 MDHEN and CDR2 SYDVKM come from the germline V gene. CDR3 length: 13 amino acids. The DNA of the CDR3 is TGTGCCAGCAGCCTAGGGACAGCATACGAGCAGTACTTC. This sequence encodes CASSLGTAYEQYF.

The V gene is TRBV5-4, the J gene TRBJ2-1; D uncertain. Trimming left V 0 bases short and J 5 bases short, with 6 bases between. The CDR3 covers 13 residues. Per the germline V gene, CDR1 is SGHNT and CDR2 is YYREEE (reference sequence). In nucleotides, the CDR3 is TGTGCCAGCAGCTTGGGTAGTAACAATGAGCAGTTCTTC. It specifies CASSLGSNNEQFF.

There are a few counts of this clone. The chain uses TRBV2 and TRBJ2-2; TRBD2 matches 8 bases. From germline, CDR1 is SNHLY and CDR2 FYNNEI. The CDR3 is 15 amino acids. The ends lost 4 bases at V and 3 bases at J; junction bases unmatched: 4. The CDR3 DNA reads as TGTGCCAGCAGTGTATCGGGGGGGGACACCGGGGAGCTGTTTTTT. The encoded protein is CASSVSGGDTGELFF.

CDR3 sequence (DNA): TGTGCCAGCTCACCACCGGCAGGTACGGCCAAAAACATTCAGTACTTC. Translation gives CASSPPAGTAKNIQYF. The chain links TRBV18 to TRBJ2-4; D remains unclear. The CDR3 runs 16 residues. V lost 0 bases and J 1 base, leaving 10 bases between the germline ends. The V gene's germline CDR1 is KGHSH and CDR2 LQKENI.

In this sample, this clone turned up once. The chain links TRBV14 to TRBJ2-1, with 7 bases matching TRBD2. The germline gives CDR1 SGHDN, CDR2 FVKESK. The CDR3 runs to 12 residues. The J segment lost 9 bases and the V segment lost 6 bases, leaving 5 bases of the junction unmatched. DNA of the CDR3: TGTGCCAGCAGACTTACGGGGGGTGAGCAGTTCTTC. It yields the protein CASRLTGGEQFF.

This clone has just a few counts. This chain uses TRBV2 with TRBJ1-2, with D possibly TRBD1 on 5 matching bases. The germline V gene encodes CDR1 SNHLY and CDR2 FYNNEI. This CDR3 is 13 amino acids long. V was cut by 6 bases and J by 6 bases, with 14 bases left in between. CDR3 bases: TGTGCCAGCAGATGGCAGGGACTTAATGGCTACACCTTC. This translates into CASRWQGLNGYTF. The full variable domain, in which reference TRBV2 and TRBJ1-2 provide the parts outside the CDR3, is EPEVTQTPSHQVTQMGQEVILRCVPISNHLYFYWYRQILGQKVEFLVSFYNNEISEKSEIFDDQFSVERPDGSNFTLKIRSTKLEDSAMYFCASRWQGLNGYTFGSGTRLTVV.

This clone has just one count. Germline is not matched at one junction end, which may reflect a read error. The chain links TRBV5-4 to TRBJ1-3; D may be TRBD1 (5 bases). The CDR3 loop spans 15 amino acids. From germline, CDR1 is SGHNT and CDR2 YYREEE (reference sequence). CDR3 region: CVSSLVQGSGNTIYF. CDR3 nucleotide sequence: TGTGTCAGCAGCTTGGTCCAGGGCTCTGGAAACACCATATATTTT.